This T cell receptor beta chain was observed in a study of blood T cells in healthy people across ages. The table lists this clonotype with a few counts. Using a J-beta primer mix together with a sample-barcoded 5' primer, a second PCR was run for about 6 to 11 cycles. One entry per CDR3 protein, called by TCRdb with MiXCR from the 5' RACE reads. In the table there are 1,100,000 or so distinct CDR3 sequences, over 35% of which are singletons. Germline loops: CDR1 DFQATT, CDR2 SNEGSKA (reference sequence). CDR3 length: 14 amino acids. V lost 3 bases and J 13 bases, leaving 22 bases between the germline ends.

Material: blood. The chain carries TRBV20-1 and TRBJ2-4; the D call may be TRBD1 or TRBD2 (6 bases each). The source of this sequence is a woman aged 55-75 years in good health. The CDR3 is CSASSGRGSREQYF. CDR3 nucleotides: TGCAGTGCTAGTAGCGGCAGGGGCAGTCGAGAGCAGTACTTC.